This TCR beta chain originates from a study of shared clonotypes between healthy human individuals. Study-wide findings and caveats: Lower generation probabilities were found for non-shared clonotypes than for those shared by all four donors. Naive subsets tended to show greater estimated richness than memory subsets.

On this clone itself: Antigen: not known.

The table came from immunoSEQ multiplex PCR; TCRdb's copy has only in-frame clones and leaves some out. The table lists 1.6 million or so clones, roughly 96% of them singletons. The sequence was collected from a man aged 30 to 45 in good health. The specimen sequenced was naive CD4+ T cells sorted from blood. Documented subset: CD45RA+ positively selected.

In DNA form, the CDR3 reads TGTGCCAGCAGCTTAGCGCGTTTTGGGACAGGGCTCCCCTACGAGCAGTACTTC. Its translation: CASSLARFGTGLPYEQYF. V and J are TRBV7-6 and TRBJ2-7, with TRBD1 identical over 9 bases. Trimming at V came to 0 bases and at J to 2 bases, leaving 11 bases not matched to a gene. The CDR3 length is 18 residues. Looked up from germline, CDR1 is SGHVS and CDR2 is FNYEAQ.